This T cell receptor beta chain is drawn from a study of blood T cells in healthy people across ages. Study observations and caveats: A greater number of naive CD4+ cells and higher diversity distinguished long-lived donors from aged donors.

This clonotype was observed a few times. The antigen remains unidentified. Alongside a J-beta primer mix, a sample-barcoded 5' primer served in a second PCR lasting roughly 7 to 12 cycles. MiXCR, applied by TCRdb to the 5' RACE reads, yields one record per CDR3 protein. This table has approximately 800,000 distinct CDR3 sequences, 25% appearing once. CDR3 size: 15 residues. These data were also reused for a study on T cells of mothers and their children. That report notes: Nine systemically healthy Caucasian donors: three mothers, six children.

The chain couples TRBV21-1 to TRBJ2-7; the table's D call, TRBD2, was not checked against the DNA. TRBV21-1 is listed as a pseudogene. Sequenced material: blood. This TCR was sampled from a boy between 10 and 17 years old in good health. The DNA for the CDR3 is TGTGCCAGCAGCAAAGGGGAGCGGCCCTTTTACGAGCAGTACTTC. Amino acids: CASSKGERPFYEQYF.